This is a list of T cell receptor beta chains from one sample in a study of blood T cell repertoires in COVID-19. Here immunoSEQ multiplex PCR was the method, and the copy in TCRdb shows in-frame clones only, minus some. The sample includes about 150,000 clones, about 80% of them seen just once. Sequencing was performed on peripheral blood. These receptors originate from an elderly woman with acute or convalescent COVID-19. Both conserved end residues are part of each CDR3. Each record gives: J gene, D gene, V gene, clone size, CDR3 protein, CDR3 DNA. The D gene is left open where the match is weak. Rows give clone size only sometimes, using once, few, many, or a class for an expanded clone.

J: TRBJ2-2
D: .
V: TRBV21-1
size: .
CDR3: CASSKAGSALEVGELFF
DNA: TGTGCCAGCAGCAAAGCCGGGTCCGCACTTGAGGTCGGGGAGCTGTTTTTT

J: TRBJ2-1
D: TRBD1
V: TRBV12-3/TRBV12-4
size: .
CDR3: CASRETGFDEQFF
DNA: TGTGCCAGCAGAGAGACAGGGTTCGATGAGCAGTTCTTC

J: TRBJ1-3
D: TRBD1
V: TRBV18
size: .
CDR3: CASSPSGQGGNTIYF
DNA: TGTGCCAGCTCACCCTCCGGACAGGGAGGAAACACCATATATTTT

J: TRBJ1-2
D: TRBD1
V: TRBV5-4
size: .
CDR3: CASSSRTGYIYGYTF
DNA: TGTGCCAGCAGCTCGAGGACAGGGTACATCTATGGCTACACCTTC

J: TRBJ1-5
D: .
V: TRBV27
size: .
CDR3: CASSFRGDGQPQHF
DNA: TGTGCCAGCAGTTTCAGAGGAGACGGTCAGCCCCAGCATTTT

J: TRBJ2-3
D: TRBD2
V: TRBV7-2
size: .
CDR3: CASSQGLAGARGDTQYF
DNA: TGTGCCAGCAGCCAGGGACTAGCGGGGGCCCGGGGAGATACGCAGTATTTT

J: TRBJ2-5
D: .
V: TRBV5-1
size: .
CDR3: CASSGGTPGETQYF
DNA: TGCGCCAGCAGCGGCGGGACCCCAGGGGAGACCCAGTACTTC

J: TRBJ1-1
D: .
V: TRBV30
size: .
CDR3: CAWSVWARTEAFF
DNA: TGTGCCTGGAGTGTTTGGGCCCGTACTGAAGCTTTCTTT

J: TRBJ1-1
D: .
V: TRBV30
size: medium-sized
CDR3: CAWSNDLEVTEAFF
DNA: TGTGCCTGGTCTAACGACTTGGAGGTCACTGAAGCTTTCTTT

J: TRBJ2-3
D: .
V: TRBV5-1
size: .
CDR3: CASSLAGRLTDTQYF
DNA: TGCGCCAGCAGCTTGGCAGGGAGGCTTACAGATACGCAGTATTTT

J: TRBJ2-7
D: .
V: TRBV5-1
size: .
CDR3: CASSLGIESYYEQYF
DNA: TGCGCCAGCAGCTTGGGCATCGAATCCTACTACGAGCAGTACTTC

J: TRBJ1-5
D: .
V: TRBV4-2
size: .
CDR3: CASSQDRREMAPQHF
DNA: TGTGCCAGCAGCCAAGATAGACGGGAGATGGCCCCCCAGCATTTT

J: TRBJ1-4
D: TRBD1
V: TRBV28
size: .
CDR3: CASSRTGAPTNEKLFF
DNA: TGTGCCAGCAGCAGGACAGGGGCCCCAACTAATGAAAAACTGTTTTTT

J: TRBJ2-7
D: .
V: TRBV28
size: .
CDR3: CASSPPHLLYEQYF
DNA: TGTGCCAGCAGTCCCCCCCACCTACTTTACGAGCAGTACTTC

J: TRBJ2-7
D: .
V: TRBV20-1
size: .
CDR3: CSASPPLKAAKSTYEQYF
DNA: TGCAGTGCTAGTCCCCCTCTGAAGGCAGCGAAGAGTACGTACGAGCAGTACTTC

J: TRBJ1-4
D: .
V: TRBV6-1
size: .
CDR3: CASSEGGSNEKLFF
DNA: TGTGCCAGCAGTGAAGGAGGATCCAATGAAAAACTGTTTTTT

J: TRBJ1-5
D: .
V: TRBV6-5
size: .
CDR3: CASRGGQGNQPQHF
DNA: TGTGCCAGCAGGGGAGGGCAGGGGAATCAGCCCCAGCATTTT

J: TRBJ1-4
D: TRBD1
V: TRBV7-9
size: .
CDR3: CASSHRDRANTTNEKLFF
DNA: TGTGCCAGCAGCCATAGGGACAGGGCCAACACAACTAATGAAAAACTGTTTTTT

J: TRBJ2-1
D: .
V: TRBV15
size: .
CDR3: CATSRGTGAQQFF
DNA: TGTGCCACCAGCAGAGGAACAGGAGCTCAGCAGTTCTTC

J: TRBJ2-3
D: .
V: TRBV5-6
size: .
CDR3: CASKWRMYDLTDTQYF
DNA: TGTGCCAGCAAGTGGAGAATGTACGATCTCACAGATACGCAGTATTTT

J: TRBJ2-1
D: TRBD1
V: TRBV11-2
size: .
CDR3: CASSSTGDEQFF
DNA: TGTGCCAGCAGCTCGACAGGGGATGAGCAGTTCTTC

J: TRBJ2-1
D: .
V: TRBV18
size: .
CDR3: CASSPNLSPLEQFF
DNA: TGTGCCAGCTCACCAAATTTGTCTCCCCTTGAGCAGTTCTTC

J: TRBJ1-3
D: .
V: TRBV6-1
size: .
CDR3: CASRAAETGNTIYF
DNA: TGTGCCAGCAGGGCCGCTGAAACTGGAAACACCATATATTTT

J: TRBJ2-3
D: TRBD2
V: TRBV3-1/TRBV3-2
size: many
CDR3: CASSLLTSGRADTQYF
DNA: TGTGCCAGCAGCCTCCTGACTAGCGGGAGAGCGGATACGCAGTATTTT

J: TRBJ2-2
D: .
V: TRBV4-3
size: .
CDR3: CASSPWVGSTGELFF
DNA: TGCGCCAGCAGCCCTTGGGTAGGGAGCACCGGGGAGCTGTTTTTT

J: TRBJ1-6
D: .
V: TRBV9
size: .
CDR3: CASSDSPTPGNSPLHF
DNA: TGTGCCAGCAGCGACTCCCCAACCCCCGGTAATTCACCCCTCCACTTT

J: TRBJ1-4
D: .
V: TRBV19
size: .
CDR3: CASTPGVGGEKLFF
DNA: TGTGCCAGTACTCCAGGGGTAGGTGGTGAAAAACTGTTTTTT